Included here is one T cell receptor (beta chain) sequence, with context. Its antigen remains unidentified. TCRdb's table, derived via immunoSEQ multiplex PCR, lists solely in-frame clones and lacks some. The sample holds about 110,000 clones, about nine tenths seen once. The CDR3 sequence is 13 residues long. The germline V gene has CDR1 SNHLY and CDR2 FYNNEI. V was clipped by 5 bases and J by 11 bases, with 18 bases between them. This sample stems from a study of PD-1 blockade in classical Hodgkin lymphoma. Study-wide results and limits: Reported baseline diversity: healthy donors highest, relapsed/refractory patients lowest. Possible causes of repertoire differences, disease activity or prior therapy, remain undefined.

Exposure to brentuximab vedotin varied, and each patient had relapsed following autologous stem cell transplantation. The sequence was collected from a human donor with classical Hodgkin lymphoma. Source: peripheral blood mononuclear cells (PBMCs), taken before the second cycle of nivolumab. This rearrangement joins TRBV2 to TRBJ1-1; D remains ambiguous. The CDR3 DNA sequence: TGTGCCAGCAGTCTCCAGGAGGGCGGTGGGGCTTTCTTT. This encodes CASSLQEGGGAFF.